This TCR beta chain was captured by sequencing in a study of patients and donors after allogeneic stem cell transplantation (TCRdb year 2020). The library was prepared using RT-PCR. The instrument given in TCRdb is NextSeq 550. TCRdb applied fastp at Q25 and MiXCR to the public reads, then kept only in-frame beta chains. When rows share a CDR3 protein, they turn into one entry using the most common DNA and genes. The sample table records 98,000 or so distinct CDR3 sequences; roughly 37% of these occur just once. The ten biggest clones cover around 26% of the sample. Worth noting for this clonotype: The antigen it recognizes is unknown. The input lacks base qualities; no much larger clone sits a single base away.

Sequenced: blood, either unsorted or a sorted T cell fraction (not recorded which). The receptor was isolated from a human donor who was either an allogeneic HSCT recipient or a stem cell or donor lymphocyte infusion donor (not recorded which). It is not recorded whose cells these are; they may come from a transplant donor.

The sequenced DNA is TGTGCCAGCAGTTTATCGAGGACAGTGAGCTCCTACGAGCAGTACTTC. The encoded protein is CASSLSRTVSSYEQYF. Rearrangement joined TRBV27 to TRBJ2-7, and possibly TRBD1, on 6 matching bases. V loses 0 bases of germline sequence and J loses 0 bases, and the interval between the two ends is 12 bases. As encoded in the germline V gene (reference sequence), CDR1 is MNHEY while CDR2 is SMNVEV. Counted from cysteine to phenylalanine, this CDR3 has 16 amino acids. The sequence is cut down to CDR3 DNA, 48 bases in frame from base 1.